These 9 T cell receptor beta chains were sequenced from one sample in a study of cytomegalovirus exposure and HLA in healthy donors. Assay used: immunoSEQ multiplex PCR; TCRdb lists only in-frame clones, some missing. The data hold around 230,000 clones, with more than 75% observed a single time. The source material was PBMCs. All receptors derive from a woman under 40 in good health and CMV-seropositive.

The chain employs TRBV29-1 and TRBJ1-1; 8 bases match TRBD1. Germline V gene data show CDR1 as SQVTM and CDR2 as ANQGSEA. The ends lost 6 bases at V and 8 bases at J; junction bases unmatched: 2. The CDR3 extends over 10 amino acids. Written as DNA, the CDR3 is TGCAGCGTGGACAGGGAGGAAGCTTTCTTT. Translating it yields CSVDREEAFF. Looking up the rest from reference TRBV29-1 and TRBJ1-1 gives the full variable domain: SAVISQKPSRDICQRGTSLTIQCQVDSQVTMMFWYRQQPGQSLTLIATANQGSEATYESGFVIDKFPISRPNLTFSTLTVSNMSPEDSSIYLCSVDREEAFFGQGTRLTVV.

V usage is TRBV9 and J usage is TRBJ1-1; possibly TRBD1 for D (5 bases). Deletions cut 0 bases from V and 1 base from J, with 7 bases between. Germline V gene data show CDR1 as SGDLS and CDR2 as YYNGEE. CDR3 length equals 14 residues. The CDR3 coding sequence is TGTGCCAGCAGCGTAGTTCAGGGGAACACTGAAGCTTTCTTT. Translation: CASSVVQGNTEAFF.

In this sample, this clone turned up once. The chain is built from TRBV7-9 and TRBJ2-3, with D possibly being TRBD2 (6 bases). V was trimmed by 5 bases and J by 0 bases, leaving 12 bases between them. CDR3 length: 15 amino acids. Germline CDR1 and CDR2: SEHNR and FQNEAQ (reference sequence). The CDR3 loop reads CASSDSGGSTDTQYF. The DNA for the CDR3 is TGTGCCAGCAGCGACTCCGGGGGAAGCACAGATACGCAGTATTTT.

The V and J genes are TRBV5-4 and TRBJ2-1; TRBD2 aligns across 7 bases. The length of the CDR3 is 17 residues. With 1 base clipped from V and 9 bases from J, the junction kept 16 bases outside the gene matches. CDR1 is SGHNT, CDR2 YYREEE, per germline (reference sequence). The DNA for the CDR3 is TGTGCCAGCAGCTTGTTAGTTGGGGAGGGCCAGATATTTGAGCAGTTCTTC. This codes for CASSLLVGEGQIFEQFF.

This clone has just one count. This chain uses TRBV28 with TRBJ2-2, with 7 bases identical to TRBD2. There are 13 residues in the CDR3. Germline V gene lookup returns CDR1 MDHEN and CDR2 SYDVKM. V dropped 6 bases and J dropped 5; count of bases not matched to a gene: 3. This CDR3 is CASSREETGELFF. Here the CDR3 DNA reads TGTGCCAGCAGCCGGGAGGAAACCGGGGAGCTGTTTTTT.

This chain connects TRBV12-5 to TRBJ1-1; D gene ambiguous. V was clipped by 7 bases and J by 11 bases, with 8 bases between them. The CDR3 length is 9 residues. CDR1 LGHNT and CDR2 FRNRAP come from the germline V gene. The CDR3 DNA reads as TGTGCTAGTGCTCCCGAGGCTTTCTTT. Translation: CASAPEAFF.

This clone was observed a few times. The CDR3 DNA sequence: TGTGCCAGCAGCGTTCACGGGACAGGGTTAGACGAGCAGTACTTC. Its translation is CASSVHGTGLDEQYF. This chain links TRBV9 with TRBJ2-7; 9 bases are a match to TRBD1. Germline-derived CDR1 and CDR2 are SGDLS and YYNGEE. V shed 2 bases, J shed 5 bases, and the junction held 8 bases outside the gene matches. The CDR3 contains 15 residues.

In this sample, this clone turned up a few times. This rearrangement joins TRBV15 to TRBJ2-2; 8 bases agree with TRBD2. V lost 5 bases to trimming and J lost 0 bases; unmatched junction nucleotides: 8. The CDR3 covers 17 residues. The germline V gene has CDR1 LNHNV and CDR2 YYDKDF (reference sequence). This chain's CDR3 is CATSRGLAGTNTGELFF. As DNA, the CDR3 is TGTGCCACCAGCCGAGGGTTAGCGGGGACGAACACCGGGGAGCTGTTTTTT.

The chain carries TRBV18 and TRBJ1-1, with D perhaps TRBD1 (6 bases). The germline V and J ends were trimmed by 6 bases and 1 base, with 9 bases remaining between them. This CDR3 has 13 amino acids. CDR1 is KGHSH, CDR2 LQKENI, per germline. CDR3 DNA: TGTGCCAGCTCGTTGGACAGGAACACTGAAGCTTTCTTT. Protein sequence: CASSLDRNTEAFF.